The sample holds a few counts of the clone carrying this TCR beta chain. After extraction with the RNeasy kit, roughly 0.5 to 1 ug of the RNA was reverse transcribed using random hexamers. TCRdb re-derived calls from the immunoSEQ multiplex PCR reads in MiXCR, one entry per CDR3 protein. The repertoire has approximately 210,000 distinct CDR3 sequences, approximately 95% of them found once; the top ten carry roughly 0.1%. This CDR3 contains 14 residues. Trimming cost V 1 base and J 7 bases; bases outside gene matches: 8. The V gene's germline CDR1 is DFQATT and CDR2 SNEGSKA (reference sequence). The data are from a study of CD8 T cells in Susac syndrome. TCR beta sequencing covered blood CD8+ and CD4+ T cells.

The clonotype originates from a human donor with multiple sclerosis. The sample taken for sequencing was CD4+ T cells from PBMCs. The rearrangement uses TRBV20-1 and TRBJ2-5; 8 bases fit TRBD2. In DNA form, the CDR3 reads TGCAGTGCTAGAGCGACTAGCGTAGTGGGGACCCAGTACTTC. Its protein product is CSARATSVVGTQYF.